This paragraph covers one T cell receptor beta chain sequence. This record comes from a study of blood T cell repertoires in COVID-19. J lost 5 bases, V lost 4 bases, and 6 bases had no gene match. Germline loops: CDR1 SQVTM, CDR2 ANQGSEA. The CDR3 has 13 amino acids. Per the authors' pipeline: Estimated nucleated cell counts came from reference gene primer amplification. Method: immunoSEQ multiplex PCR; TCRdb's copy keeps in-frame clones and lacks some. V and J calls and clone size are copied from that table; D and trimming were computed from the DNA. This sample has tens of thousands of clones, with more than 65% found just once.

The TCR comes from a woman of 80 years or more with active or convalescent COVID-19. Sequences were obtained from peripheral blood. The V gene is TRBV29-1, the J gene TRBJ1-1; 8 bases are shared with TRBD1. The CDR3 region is CSVARGRLTEAFF. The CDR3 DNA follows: TGCAGCGTTGCCAGGGGGCGATTGACTGAAGCTTTCTTT.